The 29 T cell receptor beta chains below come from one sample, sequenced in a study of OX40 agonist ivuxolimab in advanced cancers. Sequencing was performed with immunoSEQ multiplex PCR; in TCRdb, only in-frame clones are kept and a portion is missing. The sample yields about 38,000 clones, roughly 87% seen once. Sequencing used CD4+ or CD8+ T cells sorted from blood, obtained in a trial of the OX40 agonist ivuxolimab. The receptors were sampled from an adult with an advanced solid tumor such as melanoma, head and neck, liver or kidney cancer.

The CDR3 nucleotides are TGTGCCAGCAGCGTAGAGGGTACCCCAGATACGCAGTATTTT. Its protein is CASSVEGTPDTQYF. The rearrangement uses TRBV9 and TRBJ2-3; D is undetermined. In germline, CDR1 is SGDLS, CDR2 YYNGEE. V lost 0 bases and J 4 bases, leaving 9 bases between the germline ends. The CDR3 loop spans 14 amino acids.

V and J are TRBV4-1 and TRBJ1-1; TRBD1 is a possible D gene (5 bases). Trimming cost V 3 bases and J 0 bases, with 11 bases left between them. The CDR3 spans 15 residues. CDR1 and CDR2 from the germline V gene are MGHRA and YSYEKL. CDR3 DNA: TGCGCCAGCAGCCAGGGGGGAACCATGAACACTGAAGCTTTCTTT. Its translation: CASSQGGTMNTEAFF.

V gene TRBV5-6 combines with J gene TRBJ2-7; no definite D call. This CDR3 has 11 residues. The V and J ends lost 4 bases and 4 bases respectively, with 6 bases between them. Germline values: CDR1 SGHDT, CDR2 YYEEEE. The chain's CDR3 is CASSTQYEQYF. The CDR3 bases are TGTGCCAGCAGCACCCAGTACGAGCAGTACTTC.

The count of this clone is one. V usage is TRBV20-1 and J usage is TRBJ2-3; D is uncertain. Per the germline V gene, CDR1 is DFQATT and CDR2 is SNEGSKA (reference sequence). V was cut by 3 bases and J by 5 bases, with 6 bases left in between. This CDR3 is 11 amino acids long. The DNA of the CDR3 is TGCAGTGCTAGCCTTGTAGATACGCAGTATTTT. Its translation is CSASLVDTQYF.

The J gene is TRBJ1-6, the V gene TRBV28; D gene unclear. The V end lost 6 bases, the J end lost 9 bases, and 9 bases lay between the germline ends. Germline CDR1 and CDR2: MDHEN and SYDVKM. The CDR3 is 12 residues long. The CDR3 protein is CASSAGSSPLHF. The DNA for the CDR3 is TGTGCCAGCAGCGCGGGGAGTTCACCCCTCCACTTT.

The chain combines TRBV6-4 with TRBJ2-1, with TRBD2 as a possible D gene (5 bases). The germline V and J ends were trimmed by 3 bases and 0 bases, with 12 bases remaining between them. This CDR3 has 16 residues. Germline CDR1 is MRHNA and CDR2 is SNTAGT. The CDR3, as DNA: TGTGCCAGCAGTGAATCTGGGGAGAGCTCCTACAATGAGCAGTTCTTC. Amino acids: CASSESGESSYNEQFF.

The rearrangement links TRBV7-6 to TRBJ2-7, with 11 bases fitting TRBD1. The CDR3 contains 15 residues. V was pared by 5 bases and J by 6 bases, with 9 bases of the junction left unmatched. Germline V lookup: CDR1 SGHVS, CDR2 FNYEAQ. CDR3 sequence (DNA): TGTGCCAGCAGCCCAGGACAGGGGGCTTTAGGCGAGCAGTACTTC. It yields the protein CASSPGQGALGEQYF.

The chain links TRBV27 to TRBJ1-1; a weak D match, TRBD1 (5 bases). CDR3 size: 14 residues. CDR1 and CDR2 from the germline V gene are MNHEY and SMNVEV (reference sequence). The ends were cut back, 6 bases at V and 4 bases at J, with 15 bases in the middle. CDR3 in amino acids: CASRVRGGGTEAFF. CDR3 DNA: TGTGCCAGCAGAGTACGCGGTGGGGGCACTGAAGCTTTCTTT.

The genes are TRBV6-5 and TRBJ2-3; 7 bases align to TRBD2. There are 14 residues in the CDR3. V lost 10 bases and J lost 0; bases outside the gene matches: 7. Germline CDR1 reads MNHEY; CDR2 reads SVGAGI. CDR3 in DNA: TGTGCCACCGTAGCGGGCGCTAGCACAGATACGCAGTATTTT. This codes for CATVAGASTDTQYF.

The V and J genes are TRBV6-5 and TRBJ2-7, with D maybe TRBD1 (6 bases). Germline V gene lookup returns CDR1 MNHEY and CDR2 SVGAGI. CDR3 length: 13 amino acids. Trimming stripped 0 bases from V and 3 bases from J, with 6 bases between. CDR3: CASSYSGHYEQYF. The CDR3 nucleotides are TGTGCCAGCAGTTACTCGGGACACTACGAGCAGTACTTC.

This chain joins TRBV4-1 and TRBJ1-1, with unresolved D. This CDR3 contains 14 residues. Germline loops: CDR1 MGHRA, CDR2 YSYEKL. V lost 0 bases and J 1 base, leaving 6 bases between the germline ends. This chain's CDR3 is CASSQDGSNTEAFF. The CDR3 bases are TGCGCCAGCAGCCAAGACGGGTCGAACACTGAAGCTTTCTTT.

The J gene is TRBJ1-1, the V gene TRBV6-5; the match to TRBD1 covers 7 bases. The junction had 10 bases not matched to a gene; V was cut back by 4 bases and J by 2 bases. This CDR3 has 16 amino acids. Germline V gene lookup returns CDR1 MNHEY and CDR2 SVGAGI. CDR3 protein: CASSSPGQTPNTEAFF. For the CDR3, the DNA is TGTGCCAGCAGTTCCCCGGGACAGACTCCCAACACTGAAGCTTTCTTT.

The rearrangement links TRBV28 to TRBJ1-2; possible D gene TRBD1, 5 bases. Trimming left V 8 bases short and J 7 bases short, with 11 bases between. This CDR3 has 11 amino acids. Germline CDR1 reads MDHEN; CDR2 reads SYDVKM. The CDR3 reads CASYQGSGYTF. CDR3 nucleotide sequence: TGTGCCAGCTATCAGGGCTCTGGCTACACCTTC.

DNA for the CDR3: TGTGCCAGCACACACCCCTCCTACAATGAGCAGTTCTTC. Translation gives CASTHPSYNEQFF. The chain employs TRBV18 and TRBJ2-1; no clear D. V was pared by 8 bases and J by 0 bases, with 8 bases between. This CDR3 comprises 13 residues. Per the germline V gene, CDR1 is KGHSH and CDR2 is LQKENI.

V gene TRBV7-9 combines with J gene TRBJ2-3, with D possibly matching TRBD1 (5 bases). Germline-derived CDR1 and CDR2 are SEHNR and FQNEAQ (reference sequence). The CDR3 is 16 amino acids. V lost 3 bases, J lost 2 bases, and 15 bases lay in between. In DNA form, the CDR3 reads TGTGCCAGCAGCTTTGAGCTCAGGGTTGTCACAGATACGCAGTATTTT. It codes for CASSFELRVVTDTQYF.

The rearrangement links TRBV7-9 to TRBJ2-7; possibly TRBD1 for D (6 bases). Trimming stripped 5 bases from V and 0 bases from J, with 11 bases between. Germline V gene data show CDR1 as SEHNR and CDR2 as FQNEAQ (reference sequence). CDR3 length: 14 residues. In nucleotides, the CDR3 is TGTGCCAGCAGCACCTCGGGACACTCCTACGAGCAGTACTTC. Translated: CASSTSGHSYEQYF.

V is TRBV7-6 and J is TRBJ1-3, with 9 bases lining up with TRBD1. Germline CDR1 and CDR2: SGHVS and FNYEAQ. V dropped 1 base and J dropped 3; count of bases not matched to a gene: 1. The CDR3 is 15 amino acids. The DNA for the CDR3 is TGTGCCAGCAGCTTAGGGACAGGGGATGGAAACACCATATATTTT. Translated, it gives CASSLGTGDGNTIYF.

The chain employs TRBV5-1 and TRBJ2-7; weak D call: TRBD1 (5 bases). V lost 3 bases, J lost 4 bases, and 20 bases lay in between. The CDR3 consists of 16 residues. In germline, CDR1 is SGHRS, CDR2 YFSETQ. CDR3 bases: TGCGCCAGCAGCTCAGTACAAGATACAGGATCGTACGAGCAGTACTTC. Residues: CASSSVQDTGSYEQYF.

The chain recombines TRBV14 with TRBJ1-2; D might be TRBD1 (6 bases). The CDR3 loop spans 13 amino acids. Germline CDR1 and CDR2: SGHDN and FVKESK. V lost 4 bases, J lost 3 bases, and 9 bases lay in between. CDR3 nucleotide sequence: TGTGCCAGCAGCCTGGACAGTTACTATGGCTACACCTTC. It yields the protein CASSLDSYYGYTF.

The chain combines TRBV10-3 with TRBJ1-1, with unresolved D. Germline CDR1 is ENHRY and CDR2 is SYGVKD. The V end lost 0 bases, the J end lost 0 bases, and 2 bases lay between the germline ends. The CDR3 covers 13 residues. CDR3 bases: TGTGCCATCAGTGAGTCCATGAACACTGAAGCTTTCTTT. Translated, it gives CAISESMNTEAFF.

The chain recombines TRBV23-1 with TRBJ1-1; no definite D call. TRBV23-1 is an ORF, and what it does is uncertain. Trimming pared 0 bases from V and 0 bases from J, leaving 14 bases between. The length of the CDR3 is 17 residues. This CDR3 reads CASSQSIARLMNTEAFF. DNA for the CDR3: TGCGCCAGCAGTCAATCCATAGCCAGGCTTATGAACACTGAAGCTTTCTTT.

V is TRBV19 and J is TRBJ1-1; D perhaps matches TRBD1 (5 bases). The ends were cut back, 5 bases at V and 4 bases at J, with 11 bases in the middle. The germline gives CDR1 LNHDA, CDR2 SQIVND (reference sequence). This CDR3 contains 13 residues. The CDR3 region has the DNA TGTGCCAGTAGTGAGCAGGGTTTCACTGAAGCTTTCTTT. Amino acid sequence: CASSEQGFTEAFF.

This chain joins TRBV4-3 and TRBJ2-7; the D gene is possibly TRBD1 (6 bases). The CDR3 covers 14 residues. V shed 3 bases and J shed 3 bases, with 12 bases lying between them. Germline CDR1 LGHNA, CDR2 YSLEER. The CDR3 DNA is TGCGCCAGCAGCCACCGGGACAAAGTCTACGAGCAGTACTTC. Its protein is CASSHRDKVYEQYF.

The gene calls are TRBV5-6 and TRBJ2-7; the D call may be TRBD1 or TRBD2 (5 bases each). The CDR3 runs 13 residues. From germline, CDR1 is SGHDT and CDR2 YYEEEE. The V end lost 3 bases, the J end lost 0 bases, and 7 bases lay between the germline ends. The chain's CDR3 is CASSWGTSYEQYF. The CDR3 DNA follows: TGTGCCAGCAGCTGGGGGACCTCCTACGAGCAGTACTTC.

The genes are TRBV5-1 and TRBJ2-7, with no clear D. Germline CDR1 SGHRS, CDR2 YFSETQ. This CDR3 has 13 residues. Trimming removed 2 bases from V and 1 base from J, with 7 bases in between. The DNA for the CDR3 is TGCGCCAGCAGCTTAGGAGTATCCTACGAGCAGTACTTC. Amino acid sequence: CASSLGVSYEQYF. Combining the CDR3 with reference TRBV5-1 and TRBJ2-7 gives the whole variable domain KAGVTQTPRYLIKTRGQQVTLSCSPISGHRSVSWYQQTPGQGLQFLFEYFSETQRNKGNFPGRFSGRQFSNSRSEMNVSTLELGDSALYLCASSLGVSYEQYFGPGTRLTVT.

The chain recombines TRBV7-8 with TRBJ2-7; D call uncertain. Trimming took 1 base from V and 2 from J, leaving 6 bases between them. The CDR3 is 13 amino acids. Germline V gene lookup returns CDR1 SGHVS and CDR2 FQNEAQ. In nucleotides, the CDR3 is TGTGCCAGCAGCTTAGAAGGGCCCTACGAGCAGTACTTC. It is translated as CASSLEGPYEQYF.

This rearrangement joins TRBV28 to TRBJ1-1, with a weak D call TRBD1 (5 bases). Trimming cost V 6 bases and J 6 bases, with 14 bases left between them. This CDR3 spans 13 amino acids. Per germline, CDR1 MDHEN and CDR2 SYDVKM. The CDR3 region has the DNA TGTGCCAGCAGAAACACAGGATTCCCTGAAGCTTTCTTT. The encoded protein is CASRNTGFPEAFF.

In DNA form, the CDR3 reads TGTGCCAGCAGTTACTCGGCCCAGGGGTGGACTGAAGCTTTCTTT. Amino acids: CASSYSAQGWTEAFF. The chain combines TRBV6-6 with TRBJ1-1; D might be TRBD1 (6 bases). The length of the CDR3 is 15 residues. Germline CDR1 and CDR2: MNHNY and SVGAGI (reference sequence). Trimming pared 0 bases from V and 5 bases from J, leaving 13 bases between.

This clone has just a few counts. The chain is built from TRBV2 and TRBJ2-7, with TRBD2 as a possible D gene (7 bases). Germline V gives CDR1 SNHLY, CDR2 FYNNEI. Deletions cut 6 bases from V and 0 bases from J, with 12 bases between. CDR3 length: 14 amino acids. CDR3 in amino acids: CASRGGGPSYEQYF. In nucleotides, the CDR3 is TGTGCCAGCAGAGGCGGGGGCCCCTCCTACGAGCAGTACTTC.